The 5 T cell receptor beta chains in this list originate from one sample, sequenced in a study of shared clonotypes between healthy human individuals (dated by TCRdb to 2019 to 2021). The library was made by the immunoSEQ multiplex PCR assay. The table comes from immuneACCESS by way of TCRdb, which keeps in-frame sequences with V and J called. Part of the clones is missing from these tables; in studies checked, under half for an unresolved V gene and the rest for unknown reasons. The sample table records approximately 940,000 clones; approximately 80% of these occur just once. Around 1.4% of the sample is in the top ten clones. The sample comprised memory CD4+ T cells sorted from blood. The cell subset or site label, read with the paper, signifies: CD45RA-negative fraction. The source of these receptors is a man aged 18 to 30 in good health.

The genes are TRBV11-2 and TRBJ2-7; D not resolved. Trimming removed 5 bases at V and 1 base at J, with 15 bases between. The CDR3 runs to 15 residues. CDR1 SGHAT and CDR2 FQNNGV come from the germline V gene. The CDR3 DNA reads TGTGCCAGCAGCCGATCTGGGGTGGGATCCTACGAGCAGTACTTC. This sequence encodes CASSRSGVGSYEQYF.

CDR3 residues: CATSRDSGTEAFF. CDR3 bases: TGTGCCACCAGCAGAGATAGCGGAACTGAAGCTTTCTTT. The chain is built from TRBV15 and TRBJ1-1; D gene uncertain. Per germline, CDR1 LNHNV and CDR2 YYDKDF (reference sequence). The CDR3 length is 13 residues. Trimming pared 0 bases from V and 5 bases from J, leaving 7 bases between.

This clone came up a few times. The genes are TRBV6-1 and TRBJ1-6; TRBD1 matches 8 bases. CDR1 and CDR2 from the germline V gene are MNHNS and SASEGT. There are 13 residues in the CDR3. V lost 6 bases and J lost 10; bases outside the gene matches: 5. CDR3 nucleotides: TGTGCCAGCAGCAGGGGGCGCGACTCACCCCTCCACTTT. This encodes CASSRGRDSPLHF.

Note on this clone: At one end, the junction sequence differs from germline, possibly due to a read error. The chain employs TRBV6-1 and TRBJ1-2, with 7 bases that match TRBD1. This CDR3 has 14 amino acids. Germline lookup yields CDR1 MNHNS and CDR2 SASEGT. The CDR3 here is CASSEAPNTGAEGF. Written as DNA, the CDR3 is TGTGCCAGCAGTGAAGCCCCCAATACAGGGGCCGAGGGCTTC.

The chain couples TRBV6-1 to TRBJ2-3; D not certain. The V end lost 6 bases, the J end lost 0 bases, and 13 bases lay between the germline ends. Germline-derived CDR1 and CDR2 are MNHNS and SASEGT. The CDR3 length is 15 residues. Written as DNA, the CDR3 is TGTGCCAGCAGGCAAGAGTATGGAAGCACAGATACGCAGTATTTT. Protein: CASRQEYGSTDTQYF.